Listed below are T cell receptor beta chains from one sample, sequenced in a study of shared clonotypes between healthy human individuals. Libraries were prepared by immunoSEQ multiplex PCR; TCRdb keeps only in-frame clonotypes and omits some of them. Among 170,000 or so clones listed, approximately 70% were seen once. The sequencing sample was made of memory CD4+ T cells sorted from blood. Receptors were obtained from a man younger than 45 in good health. Each CDR3 is given with its conserved first and last residue. Fields, in order: V gene, clone size, J gene, D gene, CDR3 protein, CDR3 DNA. D genes are given only for firm matches. Expanded clones get a size class; other rows say once, few or many, or leave the size out.

>TRBV18|.|TRBJ1-1|.
CASSQGTGGDTEAFF
TGTGCCAGCTCACAGGGAACCGGCGGCGACACTGAAGCTTTCTTT
>TRBV9|once|TRBJ2-1|.
CASSVDGSPYNEQFF
TGTGCCAGCAGCGTAGACGGCTCCCCCTACAATGAGCAGTTCTTC
>TRBV7-9|few|TRBJ2-1|.
CASTLPWGKYNEQFF
TGTGCCAGCACCCTCCCCTGGGGGAAATACAATGAGCAGTTCTTC
>TRBV27|.|TRBJ2-7|TRBD1
CASSLGQGGFYEQYF
TGTGCCAGCAGTTTGGGACAGGGGGGTTTCTACGAGCAGTACTTC
>TRBV5-4|.|TRBJ2-3|.
CASSKVGGGTDTQYF
TGTGCCAGCAGCAAGGTGGGAGGGGGAACAGATACGCAGTATTTT
>TRBV5-1|.|TRBJ2-5|TRBD2
CASSALGLAGGETQYF
TGCGCCAGCAGCGCCCTAGGGCTAGCGGGAGGAGAGACCCAGTACTTC
>TRBV6-1|.|TRBJ2-7|.
CASSGKMGDEQYF
TGTGCCAGCAGTGGCAAAATGGGGGACGAGCAGTACTTC
>TRBV5-1|many|TRBJ1-2|.
CASSTDSNYGYTF
TGCGCCAGCAGCACCGACAGTAACTATGGCTACACCTTC
>TRBV5-1|.|TRBJ2-5|TRBD1
CASSLGTGKETQYF
TGCGCCAGCAGCCTCGGGACAGGGAAAGAGACCCAGTACTTC
>TRBV9|.|TRBJ1-1|.
CASSVLQQNTEAFF
TGTGCCAGCAGCGTATTGCAGCAGAACACTGAAGCTTTCTTT
>TRBV6-5|.|TRBJ2-7|.
CASSQTGIEQYF
TGTGCCAGCAGTCAGACAGGAATCGAGCAGTACTTC
>TRBV19|.|TRBJ1-2|.
CASTRDTYGYTF
TGTGCCAGTACCAGGGACACTTATGGCTACACCTTC
>TRBV11-2|.|TRBJ1-4|TRBD1
CASSRRGRDEKLFF
TGTGCCAGCAGCCGCAGGGGGCGAGATGAAAAACTGTTTTTT
>TRBV14|.|TRBJ2-1|TRBD2
CASSPTGGRAGNEQFF
TGTGCCAGCAGCCCGACTGGCGGGAGGGCCGGCAATGAGCAGTTCTTC
>TRBV6-5|.|TRBJ1-5|TRBD1
CASRRTGDNQPQHF
TGTGCCAGCAGGCGCACAGGGGACAATCAGCCCCAGCATTTT
>TRBV14|few|TRBJ2-1|TRBD1
CASSQAWPGGEQFF
TGTGCCAGCAGCCAAGCTTGGCCAGGGGGTGAGCAGTTCTTC
>TRBV5-1|many|TRBJ2-3|.
CASSPAVSGTDTQYF
TGCGCCAGCAGCCCGGCGGTGTCAGGCACAGATACGCAGTATTTT